The 17 T cell receptor beta chains reported below all come from one sample, sequenced in a study of T cells in localized non-small cell lung cancer (dated by TCRdb to 2020 to 2021). Library generation was performed with the immunoSEQ multiplex PCR assay. The table comes from immuneACCESS by way of TCRdb, which keeps in-frame sequences with V and J called. Part of the clones is missing from these tables; in studies checked, under half for an unresolved V gene and the rest for unknown reasons. The sample table lists 60,000 to 85,000 clones, approximately 87% of them with a count of one. 21% of the sample is in the top ten clones. The sequencing here drew on peripheral blood, taken before any cancer treatment. These receptors were obtained from a male donor at least 60 years old with stage III squamous cell lung carcinoma.

V usage is TRBV7-8 and J usage is TRBJ2-1, with D perhaps TRBD2 (6 bases). The CDR3 has 12 residues. Germline lookup yields CDR1 SGHVS and CDR2 FQNEAQ. The ends were cut back, 6 bases at V and 8 bases at J, with 11 bases in the middle. The CDR3 here is CASRKEGYEQFF. The DNA for the CDR3 is TGTGCCAGCAGAAAGGAGGGGTATGAGCAGTTCTTC.

This clone was seen just once. The DNA for the CDR3 is TGTGCCACCAGAGGGGGGTACCAAGAGACCCAGTACTTC. It is translated as CATRGGYQETQYF. This chain connects TRBV15 to TRBJ2-5, with D possibly called TRBD1 or TRBD2 (6 bases each). With 6 bases removed from V and 0 bases from J, the gap between germline ends came to 8 bases. The CDR3 consists of 13 residues. Germline assignment: CDR1 LNHNV and CDR2 YYDKDF (reference sequence).

This clone appeared a single time. The chain links TRBV7-3 to TRBJ2-3, with a tentative D call TRBD2 (7 bases). Germline V gene sequence: CDR1 SGHTA, CDR2 FQGTGA. The CDR3 runs to 16 residues. Trimming pared 5 bases from V and 2 bases from J, leaving 17 bases between. CDR3 sequence (DNA): TGTGCCAGCAGCCCCGGGGCGGGGGCTACCACAGATACGCAGTATTTT. Translated: CASSPGAGATTDTQYF.

The CDR3 nucleotides read TGTGCCAGCAGCCCCCGGACAGGGGGCACCGGGGAGCTGTTTTTT. It is translated as CASSPRTGGTGELFF. The chain uses TRBV7-2 and TRBJ2-2; the match to TRBD1 covers 10 bases. The germline gives CDR1 SGHTA, CDR2 FQGNSA. The CDR3 length is 15 residues. Trimming removed 5 bases from V and 4 bases from J; junction bases left unmatched: 4.

The V and J genes are TRBV6-5 and TRBJ2-7; D gene ambiguous. This CDR3 spans 11 amino acids. The V gene lost 5 bases and the J gene lost 2 bases, with 4 bases spanning the gap. Per germline, CDR1 MNHEY and CDR2 SVGAGI. DNA for the CDR3: TGTGCCAGCAGTCTTACCTACGAGCAGTACTTC. This encodes CASSLTYEQYF.

The J gene is TRBJ2-1, the V gene TRBV6-5; D is tentatively TRBD1 or TRBD2 (5 bases each). The V end was cut by 11 bases, the J end by 6 bases, with 14 bases between. Germline values: CDR1 MNHEY, CDR2 SVGAGI. The CDR3 contains 12 residues. DNA of the CDR3: TGTGCCTCCGGGGCCGGTCTCAATGAGCAGTTCTTC. Translation gives CASGAGLNEQFF.

A single count supports this clone. This chain joins TRBV6-6 and TRBJ1-1, with 7 bases fitting TRBD1. Germline assignment: CDR1 MNHNY and CDR2 SVGAGI (reference sequence). The CDR3 covers 15 residues. Trimming at V came to 5 bases and at J to 0 bases, leaving 6 bases not matched to a gene. Written as DNA, the CDR3 is TGTGCCAGCAGTCCCTCACAGGGGCTGAACACTGAAGCTTTCTTT. Translating gives CASSPSQGLNTEAFF.

This clone came up once. The chain employs TRBV4-2 and TRBJ1-1; D gene unclear. Trimming took 1 base from V and 7 from J, leaving 4 bases between them. Germline CDR1 reads LGHNA; CDR2 reads YNFKEQ. The CDR3 contains 11 residues. CDR3 in amino acids: CASSQANEAFF. The CDR3 coding sequence is TGTGCCAGCAGCCAAGCCAATGAAGCTTTCTTT.

Written as DNA, the CDR3 is TGTGCCAGCAGCAAAGTCCTCGGGGGAGGGGGCTCCTATAATTCACCCCTCCACTTT. This translates into CASSKVLGGGGSYNSPLHF. The rearrangement uses TRBV21-1 and TRBJ1-6. TRBV21-1 is listed as a pseudogene. The CDR3 is made up of 19 amino acids.

This clone is labeled medium-sized. This rearrangement joins TRBV11-3 to TRBJ1-1; D unresolved. CDR1 and CDR2 from the germline V gene are SGHNT and YENEEA. V was trimmed by 0 bases and J by 5 bases, leaving 7 bases between them. The CDR3 is 13 amino acids. CDR3 in DNA: TGTGCCAGCAGCTTAGATCCGAAAACTGAAGCTTTCTTT. It is translated as CASSLDPKTEAFF.

The chain recombines TRBV11-2 with TRBJ1-6; unclear D gene. The germline CDR1 and CDR2 sequences are SGHAT and FQNNGV. This CDR3 is built from 15 residues. V lost 0 bases and J lost 8, with 11 bases in between. The CDR3 region is CASSLDPAWDSPLHF. DNA for the CDR3: TGTGCCAGCAGCTTAGATCCGGCTTGGGATTCACCCCTCCACTTT.

V gene TRBV7-2 combines with J gene TRBJ2-2; D unresolved. The CDR3 is 14 amino acids. CDR1 is SGHTA, CDR2 FQGNSA, per germline. Trimming cost V 1 base and J 1 base, with 4 bases left between them. CDR3 in amino acids: CASSLGGNTGELFF. DNA for the CDR3: TGTGCCAGCAGCTTAGGGGGGAACACCGGGGAGCTGTTTTTT.

This chain uses TRBV7-6 with TRBJ2-1; no firm D call. The CDR3 runs 17 residues. Trimming removed 4 bases at V and 5 bases at J, with 21 bases between. From germline, CDR1 is SGHVS and CDR2 FNYEAQ. The CDR3 loop is CASSSNTEGPRDNEQFF. The CDR3 DNA reads as TGTGCCAGCAGCTCTAATACCGAAGGGCCACGGGACAATGAGCAGTTCTTC.

The chain has TRBV7-9 and TRBJ2-1; the D is unclear. Trimming pared 0 bases from V and 4 bases from J, leaving 7 bases between. Germline V gene data show CDR1 as SEHNR and CDR2 as FQNEAQ (reference sequence). The CDR3 consists of 14 residues. For the CDR3, the DNA is TGTGCCAGCAGCTTAGCACCAGCGTACAATGAGCAGTTCTTC. Translation: CASSLAPAYNEQFF.

The V call is TRBV19, the J call TRBJ2-3; TRBD1 agrees at 11 bases. The V gene's germline CDR1 is LNHDA and CDR2 SQIVND (reference sequence). This CDR3 comprises 15 residues. V was pared by 7 bases and J by 2 bases, with 5 bases of the junction left unmatched. CDR3 amino acids: CASTVDRGLTDTQYF. CDR3 DNA sequence: TGTGCCAGTACCGTGGACAGGGGGCTCACAGATACGCAGTATTTT. The whole variable domain, filled in from reference TRBV19 and TRBJ2-3, reads DGGITQSPKYLFRKEGQNVTLSCEQNLNHDAMYWYRQDPGQGLRLIYYSQIVNDFQKGDIAEGYSVSREKKESFPLTVTSAQKNPTAFYLCASTVDRGLTDTQYFGPGTRLTVL.

The chain recombines TRBV12-5 with TRBJ2-5; either TRBD1 or TRBD2 may fit D (5 bases each). Trimming cost V 5 bases and J 1 base, with 8 bases left between them. Germline CDR1 and CDR2: LGHNT and FRNRAP. The CDR3 is 13 amino acids. CDR3 sequence (DNA): TGTGCTAGTGGTAGGGACGTCCAAGAGACCCAGTACTTC. Protein product: CASGRDVQETQYF.

CDR3: CASSSRDRGVGYTF. Here the CDR3 DNA reads TGCGCCAGCAGCAGCCGGGACAGGGGTGTTGGCTACACCTTC. This chain connects TRBV4-1 to TRBJ1-2; 10 nucleotides match TRBD1. The CDR3 length is 14 residues. Per the germline V gene, CDR1 is MGHRA and CDR2 is YSYEKL. V shed 5 bases, J shed 7 bases, and the junction held 7 bases outside the gene matches.